This TCR beta chain is drawn from a study of identifying expanded T cells in peripheral blood. Study results and caveats: Two-week clone count variance significantly increased as total template count grew.

Healthy donors had no documented immune events, such as infections, while sampled. Libraries were prepared by immunoSEQ multiplex PCR; TCRdb keeps only in-frame clonotypes and omits some of them. Among about 58,000 clones listed, about 92% were seen once. The CDR3 runs 11 residues. Germline lookup yields CDR1 DFQATT and CDR2 SNEGSKA (reference sequence). V was shortened by 6 bases and J by 6 bases, with 12 bases between the two germline ends. On this clone itself: Antigen unknown.

The chain recombines TRBV20-1 with TRBJ2-7, with D perhaps matching TRBD1 (5 bases). Sequenced: blood. The clonotype comes from a person between 18 and 75 years old in good health. In DNA, the CDR3 is TGCAGTGCCCAAACAGGTACCGAGCAGTACTTC. Translating gives CSAQTGTEQYF.